The TCR beta chain described here comes from a study of cytomegalovirus exposure and HLA in healthy donors. On the study more broadly: Per a later analysis, the approximately 690 first-cohort and more than 100 validation repertoires shared one platform. General observations from the study: It was reportedly the case that the classifier diagnosed cytomegalovirus status with high specificity and sensitivity. In vitro checks showed that a few CMV-associated chains really do target CMV antigens.

As to this clone: The antigen remains undetermined. This specimen includes other DNA sequences encoding the same CDR3.

Germline lookup yields CDR1 SGHNT and CDR2 YYREEE (reference sequence). The CDR3 is made up of 16 amino acids. V lost 2 bases to trimming and J lost 0 bases, with 15 bases between them. Repertoires were generated with immunoSEQ multiplex PCR, while TCRdb's copy carries only in-frame clones and drops some. This sample has approximately 300,000 clones, with about nine tenths found just once. The receptor was isolated from a woman under 40 in good health and CMV-seropositive. Sequenced sample: PBMCs. The rearrangement links TRBV5-4 to TRBJ2-7, with TRBD1 as a possible D gene (6 bases). This CDR3 reads CASSLGDRRSSYEQYF. DNA for the CDR3: TGTGCCAGCAGCTTAGGAGACAGGCGCAGCTCCTACGAGCAGTACTTC.